This passage covers 14 T cell receptor beta chains from one sample sequenced in a study of T cell repertoires and HLA-DP antigens. TCRdb's copy holds only in-frame clones and misses some; the assay was immunoSEQ multiplex PCR. Among roughly 120,000 clones listed, about 91% were seen once. No antigen is known for these receptors. The sample consisted of CD4+ T cells from PBMCs. The receptors were sampled from a woman aged 18-35 years in good health and CMV-seronegative.

V usage is TRBV5-1 and J usage is TRBJ2-1; possibly TRBD1 or TRBD2 for D (5 bases each). The length of the CDR3 is 14 residues. V gave up 3 bases and J gave up 6 bases, with 13 bases separating them. CDR1 and CDR2 (germline): SGHRS, YFSETQ. The CDR3 sequence: CASSYGADGNEQFF. In DNA, the CDR3 is TGCGCCAGCAGCTACGGGGCCGACGGCAATGAGCAGTTCTTC.

The chain carries TRBV7-9 and TRBJ2-7; possibly TRBD1 or TRBD2 for D (5 bases each). The germline V gene encodes CDR1 SEHNR and CDR2 FQNEAQ (reference sequence). The V end lost 1 base, the J end lost 2 bases, and 9 bases lay between the germline ends. This CDR3 has 14 amino acids. The CDR3 DNA is TGTGCCAGCAGCTTAGTTCGGGGCCCCTACGAGCAGTACTTC. Amino acid sequence: CASSLVRGPYEQYF.

This chain uses TRBV5-4 with TRBJ2-1; 9 nucleotides align to TRBD2. Germline trimming cut 4 bases from V and 10 bases from J; bases unmatched to any gene: 12. Per the germline V gene, CDR1 is SGHNT and CDR2 is YYREEE (reference sequence). This CDR3 region has 15 residues. The DNA of the CDR3 is TGTGCCAGCAGCCCGGGTGGTACCGCGGGGGGGGAGCAGTTCTTC. Protein sequence: CASSPGGTAGGEQFF.

The chain joins TRBV9 to TRBJ1-4; 8 bases align to TRBD1. The CDR3 loop spans 14 amino acids. Unmatched junction bases numbered 5, after V lost 3 bases and J lost 7 bases. CDR1 is SGDLS, CDR2 YYNGEE, per germline. In DNA form, the CDR3 reads TGTGCCAGCAGCGCGCAGGGGGCCGTTGAAAAACTGTTTTTT. It translates to CASSAQGAVEKLFF. Full variable domain (remainder filled in from reference TRBV9 and TRBJ1-4): DSGVTQTPKHLITATGQRVTLRCSPRSGDLSVYWYQQSLDQGLQFLIQYYNGEERAKGNILERFSAQQFPDLHSELNLSSLELGDSALYFCASSAQGAVEKLFFGSGTQLSVL.

This chain joins TRBV13 and TRBJ2-7; 8 bases agree with TRBD1. The CDR3 runs to 15 residues. Germline V gives CDR1 PRHDT, CDR2 FYEKMQ (reference sequence). After removal of 1 base from V and 7 bases from J, the junction contained 9 bases not matched to a gene. CDR3 sequence (DNA): TGTGCCAGCAGCTTAGACGACAGGGGCGCCGTAGAGCAGTACGTC. Translation gives CASSLDDRGAVEQYV.

The chain has TRBV29-1 and TRBJ2-6, with no clear D. This CDR3 contains 13 residues. Germline values: CDR1 SQVTM, CDR2 ANQGSEA. Trimming took 7 bases from V and 0 from J, leaving 7 bases between them. In DNA form, the CDR3 reads TGCAGCGCCGAGGTCTCTGGGGCCAACGTCCTGACTTTC. Its translation is CSAEVSGANVLTF. The complete variable domain, with remaining parts taken from reference TRBV29-1 and TRBJ2-6, reads SAVISQKPSRDICQRGTSLTIQCQVDSQVTMMFWYRQQPGQSLTLIATANQGSEATYESGFVIDKFPISRPNLTFSTLTVSNMSPEDSSIYLCSAEVSGANVLTFGAGSRLTVL.

The rearrangement uses TRBV28 and TRBJ2-5; D is uncertain. The length of the CDR3 is 13 residues. CDR1 is MDHEN and CDR2 is SYDVKM in the germline V gene. V was trimmed by 7 bases and J by 5 bases, leaving 14 bases between them. The CDR3 loop is CASKNSPLETQYF. CDR3 bases: TGTGCCAGCAAAAACAGCCCGCTGGAGACCCAGTACTTC.

This chain uses TRBV18 with TRBJ2-2; unclear D gene. This CDR3 has 15 residues. V dropped 2 bases and J dropped 2 bases, with 9 bases sitting between them. In germline, CDR1 is KGHSH, CDR2 LQKENI. CDR3 DNA sequence: TGTGCCAGCTCACCAGAAATAGCAAACACCGGGGAGCTGTTTTTT. Amino acids: CASSPEIANTGELFF. Filled out from reference TRBV18 and TRBJ2-2, the complete variable domain reads NAGVMQNPRHLVRRRGQEARLRCSPMKGHSHVYWYRQLPEEGLKFMVYLQKENIIDESGMPKERFSAEFPKEGPSILRIQQVVRGDSAAYFCASSPEIANTGELFFGEGSRLTVL.

Worth noting for this clone: A read error may produce the germline difference seen at one junction end. The rearrangement links TRBV7-7 to TRBJ1-5; no firm D call. The CDR3 has 13 residues. The germline V gene has CDR1 SSHAT and CDR2 FNYEAQ (reference sequence). This CDR3 is CASSLGEDQPQHF. For the CDR3, the DNA is TGTGCTAGCAGCTTGGGAGAAGATCAGCCCCAGCATTTT.

This clone was picked up a small number of times. J is TRBJ1-2 and V is TRBV5-1, with D uncertain. Germline loops: CDR1 SGHRS, CDR2 YFSETQ. This CDR3 spans 12 amino acids. The V gene lost 2 bases and the J gene lost 7 bases, with 9 bases spanning the gap. CDR3: CASSLRGSGYTF. DNA for the CDR3: TGCGCCAGCAGCTTAAGAGGATCTGGCTACACCTTC.

This chain links TRBV28 with TRBJ2-2; 11 bases are shared with TRBD1. Losses at the gene ends were 6 bases for V and 6 bases for J; bases not matched to a gene: 9. CDR1 is MDHEN and CDR2 is SYDVKM in the germline V gene. The CDR3 contains 16 residues. This chain's CDR3 is CASSEAGQGVAGELFF. The CDR3 coding sequence is TGTGCCAGCAGCGAGGCGGGACAGGGGGTCGCCGGGGAGCTGTTTTTT.

The J gene is TRBJ2-3, the V gene TRBV4-3; the D gene is possibly TRBD1 (5 bases). CDR1 is LGHNA and CDR2 is YSLEER in the germline V gene. Trimming removed 0 bases from V and 0 bases from J, with 13 bases in between. The CDR3 has 17 amino acids. The CDR3 coding sequence is TGCGCCAGCAGCCAAGATCAAGGGGTGTCTAGCACAGATACGCAGTATTTT. Translated, it gives CASSQDQGVSSTDTQYF.

The chain links TRBV6-6 to TRBJ2-1, with 7 positions matching TRBD1. V was pared by 2 bases and J by 5 bases, with 9 bases of the junction left unmatched. The CDR3 sequence is 16 residues long. The germline V gene has CDR1 MNHNY and CDR2 SVGAGI (reference sequence). CDR3 protein: CASSYTYKGAHNEQFF. The CDR3 DNA sequence: TGTGCCAGCAGTTACACGTATAAGGGGGCCCACAATGAGCAGTTCTTC.

The chain combines TRBV6-5 with TRBJ2-2, with 9 bases that match TRBD1. The V segment lost 0 bases and the J segment 5 bases; nucleotides outside the gene matches: 4. Germline lookup yields CDR1 MNHEY and CDR2 SVGAGI. The CDR3 totals 16 residues. CDR3: CASSYSGQGGTGELFF. CDR3 coding DNA: TGTGCCAGCAGTTACTCGGGACAGGGTGGAACCGGGGAGCTGTTTTTT.